This record looks at one T cell receptor (beta chain) sequence and its context. The timepoints at which blood was sampled were baseline, cycle 4 day 1, and cycle 7 day 1. These data originate in a study of OX40 agonist ivuxolimab in advanced cancers. The wider study: The study enrolled dose-escalation patients with hepatocellular carcinoma, melanoma, renal cell or head and neck cancer. Aged roughly 23 to 90 with a mean of roughly 65 years, they were around 83% male.

CDR1 is SGHRS, CDR2 YFSETQ, per germline. The CDR3 has 16 amino acids. Trimming stripped 3 bases from V and 3 bases from J, with 18 bases between. Data came from immunoSEQ multiplex PCR; TCRdb stores just in-frame clones and leaves some out. The repertoire holds about 32,000 clones, 85% to 90% seen once, with roughly 30% in the top ten. This chain joins TRBV5-1 and TRBJ1-1, with a possible D match to TRBD1 (6 bases). The sequencing here drew on CD4+ or CD8+ T cells sorted from blood, taken in a trial of the OX40 agonist ivuxolimab. The sequence was collected from an adult with an advanced solid tumor such as melanoma, head and neck, liver or kidney cancer. DNA of the CDR3: TGCGCCAGCAGCTGGGTGCCACAGGGCGAGGACACTGAAGCTTTCTTT. It is translated as CASSWVPQGEDTEAFF.